This TCR beta chain derives from a study of T-cell memory formation after mild COVID-19. At the level of the study: In these data, TCR clusters were largely donor specific. Study outcomes and limitations: A subset of responding clones appeared in pre-infection memory, suggesting cross-reactive memory joined. Contracting clones localized mainly to CM and EM when CD4+ and mainly to EMRA when CD8+. Clones shrinking from day 15 to 85 showed even CD4/CD8 mixes; later expanders tilted CD4+.

The CDR3 is 14 residues long. V shed 0 bases and J shed 0 bases, with 6 bases lying between them. CDR1 SGHDN and CDR2 FVKESK come from the germline V gene. Concerning this clonotype: The antigen is unknown.

One entry per CDR3 protein, called by TCRdb with MiXCR from the 5' RACE reads. The table shows around 260,000 distinct CDR3 sequences, with around 15% occurring only once. The TCR sequence derives from a man between 18 and 35 years old who had mild COVID-19 (a few samples of this study predate the infection). Cell type and time point are not known. The gene calls are TRBV14 and TRBJ2-7; a weak D match, TRBD2 (5 bases). Sequencing was done on a sample of PBMCs or a T cell subset sorted from them (not recorded which). The CDR3 loop is CASSQERDSYEQYF. The CDR3 coding sequence is TGTGCCAGCAGCCAAGAACGGGACTCCTACGAGCAGTACTTC.